This TCR beta chain is from a study of untreated major depressive disorder. Assay: immunoSEQ multiplex PCR; the TCRdb copy retains only in-frame clones and omits some. The sample includes 20,000 to 25,000 clones, nearly 90% seen only once; the top ten take less than 0.6%. In this sample, this clone turned up once. Sequencing input: CD4+ T cells from PBMCs. This receptor was obtained from a woman aged 40 to 50 in good health.

CDR3 in DNA: TGTGCCAGCAGTTTACGGGACAGGGCTTTCTCCGAGCAGTACGTC. Translated: CASSLRDRAFSEQYV. V is TRBV27 and J is TRBJ2-7; 9 nucleotides agree with TRBD1. Per the germline V gene, CDR1 is MNHEY and CDR2 is SMNVEV (reference sequence). V lost 2 bases to trimming and J lost 6 bases; unmatched junction nucleotides: 8. The CDR3 loop spans 15 amino acids.